The rows below give T cell receptor beta chains drawn from one sample of a study of multiple sclerosis patients with progressive multifocal leukoencephalopathy. The table came from immunoSEQ multiplex PCR; TCRdb's copy has only in-frame clones and leaves some out. This table has tens of thousands of clones, under 90% appearing once. The sample was PBMCs, taken from a patient treated with natalizumab. Source of these receptors: a human donor with multiple sclerosis. CDR3s include the opening cysteine and the closing phenylalanine or tryptophan. The order of the fields is J gene, CDR3 length, V gene, D gene, clone size, CDR3 DNA, CDR3 protein. A D gene is named only where the DNA matches it firmly. Clone size, where shown, is once, few, many, or a class for clones that have expanded.

J gene: TRBJ1-2
CDR3 length: 15
V gene: TRBV5-4
D gene: TRBD1
clone size: .
CDR3 DNA: TGTGCCAGCAAACGGCCGGGACAGGGGAACTATGGCTACACCTTC
CDR3 protein: CASKRPGQGNYGYTF

J gene: TRBJ2-5
CDR3 length: 15
V gene: TRBV12-5
D gene: .
clone size: .
CDR3 DNA: TGTGCTAGTGGTTTCGCCGGGATCCCGGGAGAGACCCAGTACTTC
CDR3 protein: CASGFAGIPGETQYF

J gene: TRBJ2-2
CDR3 length: 18
V gene: TRBV9
D gene: TRBD2
clone size: .
CDR3 DNA: TGTGCCAGCAGTCTAACTAGCGGGAGGACGACATACACCGGGGAGCTGTTTTTT
CDR3 protein: CASSLTSGRTTYTGELFF

J gene: TRBJ1-4
CDR3 length: 12
V gene: TRBV5-4
D gene: .
clone size: .
CDR3 DNA: TGTGCCAGCAGCCCGGGACGGGAAAAACTGTTTTTT
CDR3 protein: CASSPGREKLFF

J gene: TRBJ2-5
CDR3 length: 13
V gene: TRBV2
D gene: TRBD2
clone size: .
CDR3 DNA: TGTGCCAAGAGACTAGCGGGAGTTGAGACCCAGTACTTC
CDR3 protein: CAKRLAGVETQYF

J gene: TRBJ1-1
CDR3 length: 15
V gene: TRBV7-3
D gene: TRBD1
clone size: .
CDR3 DNA: TGTGCCAGCAGCTTAACAGGGGGCCCGAACACTGAAGCTTTCTTT
CDR3 protein: CASSLTGGPNTEAFF

J gene: TRBJ1-5
CDR3 length: 14
V gene: TRBV11-2
D gene: TRBD1
clone size: .
CDR3 DNA: TGTGCCAGCAGCTCGGGGACAGGGGGTCAGCCCCAGCATTTT
CDR3 protein: CASSSGTGGQPQHF

J gene: TRBJ2-4
CDR3 length: 14
V gene: TRBV18
D gene: TRBD1
clone size: .
CDR3 DNA: TGTGCCAGCTCACCAGGGCAGGGGGCCAGCATTCAGTACTTC
CDR3 protein: CASSPGQGASIQYF

J gene: TRBJ2-1
CDR3 length: 13
V gene: TRBV19
D gene: .
clone size: .
CDR3 DNA: TGTGCCAGTAGTATGGAGGGACCCAATGAGCAGTTCTTC
CDR3 protein: CASSMEGPNEQFF

J gene: TRBJ1-1
CDR3 length: 14
V gene: TRBV7-2
D gene: .
clone size: .
CDR3 DNA: TGTGCCAGCAGTTTGAACAGCATGAACACTGAAGCTTTCTTT
CDR3 protein: CASSLNSMNTEAFF

J gene: TRBJ1-5
CDR3 length: 15
V gene: TRBV28
D gene: TRBD1
clone size: .
CDR3 DNA: TGTGCCAGCAGTTTAGGAGGGACAGGATATCAGCCCCAGCATTTT
CDR3 protein: CASSLGGTGYQPQHF

J gene: TRBJ1-5
CDR3 length: 13
V gene: TRBV6-6
D gene: .
clone size: once
CDR3 DNA: .
CDR3 protein: CASSTSPNQPQHF

J gene: TRBJ1-2
CDR3 length: 14
V gene: TRBV2
D gene: .
clone size: .
CDR3 DNA: TGTGCCAGCCTTCTTACATCGGGTAACTATGGCTACACCTTC
CDR3 protein: CASLLTSGNYGYTF

J gene: TRBJ2-2
CDR3 length: 16
V gene: TRBV27
D gene: .
clone size: .
CDR3 DNA: TGTGCCAGCAGCAAAGAGGGCACCTTGGGCACCGGGGAGCTGTTTTTT
CDR3 protein: CASSKEGTLGTGELFF

J gene: TRBJ2-1
CDR3 length: 15
V gene: TRBV19
D gene: TRBD1
clone size: .
CDR3 DNA: TGTGCCAGTAGCGCGAGCAACAGGGGGCGGGATGAGCAGTTCTTC
CDR3 protein: CASSASNRGRDEQFF

J gene: TRBJ1-4
CDR3 length: 13
V gene: TRBV28
D gene: .
clone size: .
CDR3 DNA: TGTGCCAGCCGAGGCAGGGGAAGGGAAAAACTGTTTTTT
CDR3 protein: CASRGRGREKLFF

J gene: TRBJ1-3
CDR3 length: 14
V gene: TRBV7-8
D gene: .
clone size: .
CDR3 DNA: TGTGCCAGCAGCTTAGACAGTCCTGGAAACACCATATATTTT
CDR3 protein: CASSLDSPGNTIYF

J gene: TRBJ1-4
CDR3 length: 15
V gene: TRBV12-5
D gene: .
clone size: .
CDR3 DNA: TGTGCTAGTGGTGCCGAGCAGGGGCGGCATGAAAAACTGTTTTTT
CDR3 protein: CASGAEQGRHEKLFF

J gene: TRBJ1-2
CDR3 length: 13
V gene: TRBV15
D gene: .
clone size: .
CDR3 DNA: TGTGCCACCAGCAGCGCCGTGGACTATGGCTACACCTTC
CDR3 protein: CATSSAVDYGYTF

J gene: TRBJ2-7
CDR3 length: 15
V gene: TRBV5-5
D gene: TRBD1
clone size: .
CDR3 DNA: TGTGCCAGCAGCGCCGGGACAGCAAATTCCTACGAGCAGTACTTC
CDR3 protein: CASSAGTANSYEQYF

J gene: TRBJ2-7
CDR3 length: 14
V gene: TRBV5-1
D gene: TRBD1
clone size: .
CDR3 DNA: TGCGCCAGCAGAACCGGGACAGGGACCTACGAGCAGTACTTC
CDR3 protein: CASRTGTGTYEQYF

J gene: TRBJ2-1
CDR3 length: 15
V gene: TRBV6-5
D gene: TRBD2
clone size: .
CDR3 DNA: TGTGCCAGCAGGCGACTAGCGGGTGTGTACAATGAGCAGTTCTTC
CDR3 protein: CASRRLAGVYNEQFF

J gene: TRBJ1-5
CDR3 length: 16
V gene: TRBV6-5
D gene: TRBD1
clone size: .
CDR3 DNA: TGTGCCAGCAGTTACCCAGCCCGGGACAGTAATCAGCCCCAGCATTTT
CDR3 protein: CASSYPARDSNQPQHF